Here is one T cell receptor beta chain with its context. This clonotype was seen ten or more times. What this receptor recognizes is not known. One end of the junction varies from germline; a read error may be responsible. The study was a case-control design nested within a healthcare worker cohort in London, UK, with weekly nasopharyngeal swab PCR tests and blood sampling. Healthcare workers were enrolled in the week of the UK lockdown, from 23 to 31 March 2020, and were followed every week for up to roughly 16 weeks. This specimen comes from a study of early T cells in non-severe SARS-CoV-2 infection (dated by TCRdb to about 2021). As for the study more broadly: Because TCR sequencing was done on bulk RNA from unsorted whole blood, the alpha and beta chains could not be paired.

CDR1 and CDR2 are drawn from the germline V gene: MNHNS, SASEGT. The cysteine opens and the phenylalanine closes a CDR3 of 16 amino acids. The entry retains the CDR3 DNA only, 48 bases that are in frame from base 1. To prepare the library, 5' RACE was applied. The instrument was a NextSeq 500. In the TCR library protocol, unique molecular identifiers were attached to individual cDNA molecules to correct for PCR bias and sequencing error. TCR alpha and beta chains were both sequenced, and the abundances of alpha and beta sequences in each sample were closely correlated with each other. Per the original workflow: Decombinator V4 was used to annotate TCR sequences for V gene, J gene and CDR3. TCRs were defined as expanded if a significant change between any two time points was detected under a Poisson model with p below 0.0001. TCR abundances were normalised to the total number of TCRs sequenced per sample and expressed as counts per million. MAIT TCRs were defined by TRAV1-2 paired with TRAJ12, TRAJ20 or TRAJ33, and iNKT TCRs by TRAV10 paired with TRAJ18. VDJdb, accessed 1 November 2021, was searched for CMV, EBV and SARS-CoV-2 annotated TCRs, excluding TCRs annotated for multiple antigens. TCRdb applied fastp at Q25 and MiXCR to the public reads, then kept only in-frame beta chains. Identical CDR3 proteins give one entry, which carries the most common genes and DNA. These V and J calls rely on TCRdb rather than the paper's analysis. For this sample the table gives about 48,000 distinct CDR3 sequences, of which about 7.8% were detected only once. Of the sample, roughly 5.9% is held by the ten largest clones.

Points the paper makes about the study in general: Matching against VDJdb was skewed toward anti-spike CD8 responses, likely underestimated virus-specific expansions, and missed private and CD4 specificities.

The sequenced material came from whole blood. The chain is assembled from TRBV6-1 and TRBJ2-1; 9 bases in between match TRBD1. This receptor was identified in an adult who was a healthcare worker with PCR-confirmed SARS-CoV-2 infection or an uninfected control (not recorded which). The nucleotide sequence is given as TGTGCCAGCAGGAGGTCCGGGACAGGGTCCTCCAATGAGCAGTTCTTC. Its protein is CASRRSGTGSSNEQFF.